The 9 T cell receptor beta chains below all came from one sample that was sequenced in a study of tumor and adjacent non-tumor tissue in lung cancer. No cell sorting was done before RNA was extracted from the tissue. The normal lung tissue was taken more than 3 cm from the tumor edge. The library came from three nested PCR rounds adapted from ARM-PCR protocols. MiXCR, applied by TCRdb to the multiplex PCR reads, yields one record per CDR3 protein. The sample includes around 57,000 distinct CDR3 sequences, about 56% of them seen just once. Sequenced material: distant non-tumor lung tissue. The receptors originated from a man in his 70s with non-small cell lung cancer.

This clonotype was recorded a few times. The J gene is TRBJ1-5, the V gene TRBV20-1, with D unresolved. The CDR3 contains 14 residues. V was pared by 6 bases and J by 2 bases, with 14 bases between. The germline V gene has CDR1 DFQATT and CDR2 SNEGSKA (reference sequence). In DNA form, the CDR3 reads TGCAGTGCGACTCTAAAGTCGGGCAATCAGCCCCAGCATTTT. As protein: CSATLKSGNQPQHF.

This clonotype has just one count. Germline and junction disagree at one end, which may indicate a read error. The rearrangement uses TRBV16 and TRBJ1-5, with TRBD1 as a possible D gene (5 bases). The CDR3 totals 16 residues. Germline-derived CDR1 and CDR2 are KGHSY and FQNENV. CDR3 protein: CVSSLGWGWTDQPQHF. CDR3 nucleotides: TGTGTCAGCAGCCTAGGATGGGGGTGGACTGATCAGCCCCAGCATTTT. Looking up the rest from reference TRBV16 and TRBJ1-5 gives the full variable domain: GEEVAQTPKHLVRGEGQKAKLYCAPIKGHSYVFWYQQVLKNEFKFLISFQNENVFDETGMPKERFSAKCLPNSPCSLEIQATKLEDSAVYFCVSSLGWGWTDQPQHFGDGTRLSIL.

This clonotype was observed a single time. The chain links TRBV4-2 to TRBJ2-7; TRBD2 aligns across 7 bases. The germline CDR1 and CDR2 sequences are LGHNA and YNFKEQ. The CDR3 totals 16 residues. The chain's CDR3 is CASIQEVGGTSYEQYV. CDR3 DNA: TGCGCCAGCATCCAAGAAGTCGGGGGGACCTCCTACGAGCAGTACGTC.

A remark on this clonotype: The junction does not match germline at one end; this may be a read error. The chain employs TRBV7-8 and TRBJ2-5; D tentatively fits TRBD1 or TRBD2 (5 bases each). The CDR3 contains 16 residues. Germline values: CDR1 SGHVS, CDR2 FQNEAQ. As DNA, the CDR3 is TGTGCCAGCAGCTTACACTCTTCCGAGAGGGGAGAGACCCTGTACTTC. Translating it yields CASSLHSSERGETLYF.

This clonotype was observed many times. The chain couples TRBV7-9 to TRBJ2-4, with 8 bases lining up with TRBD2. Trimming removed 3 bases from V and 2 bases from J; junction bases left unmatched: 6. The CDR3 has 16 amino acids. Germline V gives CDR1 SEHNR, CDR2 FQNEAQ (reference sequence). DNA of the CDR3: TGTGCCAGCAGCTTGGGAGCGGGGGTTTCCAAAAACATTCAGTACTTC. Its translation: CASSLGAGVSKNIQYF.

Worth noting for this clonotype: A read error may explain this, as a much larger clone is one base away. This chain links TRBV5-4 with TRBJ1-6; D possibly corresponds to TRBD1 (6 bases). Looked up from germline, CDR1 is SGHNT and CDR2 is YYREEE (reference sequence). The CDR3 is 14 amino acids. This CDR3 is CASGLWTDNSPLHF. The CDR3 DNA sequence: TGTGCCAGCGGCTTGTGGACAGATAATTCACCCCTCCACTTT.

Only a few counts were recorded for this clonotype. The V gene is TRBV28, the J gene TRBJ2-2; tentative D call: TRBD1 (6 bases). In germline, CDR1 is MDHEN, CDR2 SYDVKM. The CDR3 has 15 amino acids. V gave up 8 bases and J gave up 1 base, with 14 bases separating them. The CDR3 sequence is CASSRDTKNTGELFF. In nucleotides, the CDR3 is TGTGCCAGCTCTCGGGACACCAAGAACACCGGGGAGCTGTTTTTT.

As for this clonotype: A clone one base away is much larger, so this may be a read error. CDR3 bases: TGCAGTGCTAGAGAACTTAGCGGGAAGGACACCGGGGAGCTGTTTTTT. Translation gives CSARELSGKDTGELFF. V gene TRBV20-1 combines with J gene TRBJ2-2, with 8 bases that match TRBD2. Germline-derived CDR1 and CDR2 are DFQATT and SNEGSKA (reference sequence). The ends lost 0 bases at V and 3 bases at J; junction bases unmatched: 6. The CDR3 is 16 residues long.

This sequence joins TRBV11-3 and TRBJ2-1; D uncertain. The CDR3 is 15 residues long. Trimming stripped 2 bases from V and 5 bases from J, with 13 bases between. Germline CDR1 and CDR2: SGHNT and YENEEA. The CDR3 protein is CASSLLVGAHNEQFF. In nucleotides, the CDR3 is TGTGCCAGCAGCTTACTAGTAGGAGCTCACAATGAGCAGTTCTTC.